Sequencing of this T cell receptor beta chain was carried out in a study of T-cell reconstitution after alpha-beta-depleted transplantation in children. A few counts support this clonotype. Its specificity is unknown. The CDR3 spans 13 residues. Per germline, CDR1 SGHRS and CDR2 YFSETQ. Trimming pared 4 bases from V and 9 bases from J, leaving 11 bases between. As it was prepared, the TCRbeta library received unique molecular identifiers. TCRdb reprocessed the PCR reads with MiXCR, giving one entry per CDR3 protein. The data contain fewer than 550,000 distinct CDR3 sequences, over 10% of them singletons. Findings of the study overall: Several hundred expanded graft clones reportedly supplied alpha-beta T cells about two months after transplant.

Sequences were derived from PBMCs, mostly from graft donor cells, sampled 180 days after TCRalphabeta/CD19-depleted stem cell transplant. This TCR derives from a female patient between 2 and 15 years old who had a stem cell transplant for aplastic anemia, so the T cells may come from the graft donor. The chain combines TRBV5-1 with TRBJ1-6; tentatively, D is TRBD1 (5 bases). The CDR3 is CASSPHQGSPLHF. CDR3 nucleotide sequence: TGCGCCAGCAGCCCCCACCAGGGTTCACCCCTCCACTTT.